Listed here are 15 T cell receptor beta chains from one sample, sequenced in a study of cytomegalovirus exposure and HLA in healthy donors. The PCR used 60 Vbeta and 13 Jbeta primers. TCRdb keeps only in-frame clones here, not all; method: immunoSEQ multiplex PCR. The sample carries around 200,000 clones, 75% to 85% recorded once. The sequenced material came from PBMCs. These receptors originate from a woman aged 40 to 50 in good health and CMV-seronegative.

This clone was seen more than once but under ten times. The rearrangement links TRBV23-1 to TRBJ2-7; D perhaps matches TRBD2 (5 bases). TRBV23-1 is marked as an open reading frame, function uncertain. The CDR3 totals 16 residues. V lost 2 bases and J 2 bases, leaving 16 bases between the germline ends. CDR3 nucleotides: TGCGCCAGCAGTCAACTCGTGTCGGGGATCACCTACGAGCAGTACTTC. This translates into CASSQLVSGITYEQYF.

The chain is built from TRBV5-5 and TRBJ2-7; D is unclear. V gave up 0 bases and J gave up 6 bases, with 10 bases separating them. Looked up from germline, CDR1 is SGHKS and CDR2 is YYEKEE (reference sequence). The CDR3 contains 13 residues. CDR3 sequence (DNA): TGTGCCAGCAGCTTGGGCCTAGGCTTCGAGCAGTACTTC. This gives the protein CASSLGLGFEQYF.

The gene calls are TRBV18 and TRBJ2-7; TRBD2 matches at 7 bases. Germline V gives CDR1 KGHSH, CDR2 LQKENI. CDR3 length: 14 amino acids. V was clipped by 1 base and J by 3 bases; unmatched bases: 3. The chain's CDR3 is CASSPRREHYEQYF. The CDR3 nucleotides are TGTGCCAGCTCACCACGGCGGGAGCACTACGAGCAGTACTTC.

A few counts support this clone. This chain connects TRBV4-1 to TRBJ1-1; perhaps TRBD1 as D (6 bases). Trimming pared 4 bases from V and 4 bases from J, leaving 10 bases between. This CDR3 contains 13 residues. Germline assignment: CDR1 MGHRA and CDR2 YSYEKL. CDR3 residues: CASSLGTFTEAFF. The CDR3 bases are TGCGCCAGCAGCCTGGGGACATTCACTGAAGCTTTCTTT.

This clone was counted a single time. The rearrangement joins TRBV6-5 to TRBJ1-2, with D tentatively TRBD1 (5 bases). Germline CDR1 is MNHEY and CDR2 is SVGAGI. Trimming removed 7 bases from V and 6 bases from J, with 21 bases in between. The CDR3 covers 15 residues. The CDR3 region has the DNA TGTGCCAGCACTAAAACCGGACGGGCAGGGAATGGCTACACCTTC. As protein: CASTKTGRAGNGYTF.

This chain connects TRBV28 to TRBJ2-5; 10 bases are a match to TRBD2. The germline V gene has CDR1 MDHEN and CDR2 SYDVKM. The CDR3 has 17 residues. V shed 5 bases, J shed 3 bases, and the junction held 12 bases outside the gene matches. CDR3 DNA: TGTGCCAGCAGTCCCTGGACCAGCGGGAGGGGAAAAGAGACCCAGTACTTC. This sequence encodes CASSPWTSGRGKETQYF. The full variable domain, rest sourced from reference TRBV28 and TRBJ2-5, is DVKVTQSSRYLVKRTGEKVFLECVQDMDHENMFWYRQDPGLGLRLIYFSYDVKMKEKGDIPEGYSVSREKKERFSLILESASTNQTSMYLCASSPWTSGRGKETQYFGPGTRLLVL.

The J gene is TRBJ1-3, the V gene TRBV30; no clear D. The CDR3 consists of 14 residues. The V end lost 2 bases, the J end lost 0 bases, and 8 bases lay between the germline ends. The germline V gene encodes CDR1 GTSNPN and CDR2 SVGIG (reference sequence). CDR3 amino acids: CAWSLRSSGNTIYF. In DNA, the CDR3 is TGTGCCTGGAGTTTGAGGAGCTCTGGAAACACCATATATTTT.

The chain has TRBV27 and TRBJ1-5, with TRBD1 as a possible D gene (6 bases). Germline CDR1 MNHEY, CDR2 SMNVEV (reference sequence). CDR3 length: 13 residues. Trimming left V 5 bases short and J 6 bases short, with 11 bases between. The CDR3: CASSVQGSQPQHF. CDR3 DNA: TGTGCCAGCAGTGTACAGGGAAGTCAGCCCCAGCATTTT.

The chain combines TRBV6-5 with TRBJ2-7, with 9 bases identical to TRBD1. The CDR3 covers 15 residues. CDR1 is MNHEY and CDR2 is SVGAGI in the germline V gene. V gave up 2 bases and J gave up 6 bases; unmatched junction bases: 8. The CDR3 here is CASSYGGQGIGEQYF. As DNA, the CDR3 is TGTGCCAGCAGTTACGGGGGACAGGGAATCGGCGAGCAGTACTTC.

The V and J genes are TRBV7-2 and TRBJ2-3; TRBD1 might be the D (7 bases). V lost 9 bases, J lost 5 bases, and 27 bases lay in between. Germline V lookup: CDR1 SGHTA, CDR2 FQGNSA. The CDR3 runs to 17 residues. CDR3 DNA: TGTGCCAGTAACCGTGGGGGTGGCAGGGGGGCTCGAGATACGCAGTATTTT. Encoded protein: CASNRGGGRGARDTQYF. Together with reference TRBV7-2 and TRBJ2-3, the CDR3 gives the full variable domain: GAGVSQSPSNKVTEKGKDVELRCDPISGHTALYWYRQSLGQGLEFLIYFQGNSAPDKSGLPSDRFSAERTGGSVSTLTIQRTQQEDSAVYLCASNRGGGRGARDTQYFGPGTRLTVL.

This chain uses TRBV9 with TRBJ1-4, with 11 bases that match TRBD1. V lost 4 bases to trimming and J lost 7 bases; unmatched junction nucleotides: 6. Germline V CDR1 and CDR2: SGDLS, YYNGEE. The CDR3 loop spans 15 amino acids. CDR3 sequence reads: CASSPRDRGVEKLFF. Written as DNA, the CDR3 is TGTGCCAGCAGCCCACGGGACAGGGGGGTTGAAAAACTGTTTTTT.

This chain links TRBV5-1 with TRBJ2-7, with 8 bases aligning to TRBD2. The CDR3 covers 19 residues. J gave up 0 bases and V 0 bases, and 14 bases lay outside the gene matches. Germline values: CDR1 SGHRS, CDR2 YFSETQ. The CDR3 protein is CASSLVPLLSGRISYEQYF. CDR3 sequence (DNA): TGCGCCAGCAGCTTGGTCCCTTTATTAAGCGGGAGAATCTCCTACGAGCAGTACTTC.

This chain joins TRBV27 and TRBJ2-2; 9 bases match TRBD2. J gave up 4 bases and V 6 bases, and 6 bases lay outside the gene matches. Germline V gene data show CDR1 as MNHEY and CDR2 as SMNVEV (reference sequence). The CDR3 length is 15 residues. The CDR3 protein is CASSPGLASTGELFF. In nucleotides, the CDR3 is TGTGCCAGCAGCCCCGGACTAGCGTCCACCGGGGAGCTGTTTTTT.

The chain combines TRBV4-2 with TRBJ1-2, with no clear D. Germline V gene sequence: CDR1 LGHNA, CDR2 YNFKEQ. This CDR3 spans 14 amino acids. The V and J ends lost 0 bases and 5 bases respectively, with 10 bases between them. The CDR3 nucleotides read TGTGCCAGCAGCCAAGAAGGCAGAGGGTATGGCTACACCTTC. Protein product: CASSQEGRGYGYTF.

In DNA form, the CDR3 reads TGCGCCAGCAGCTTGGGTCAGGGGTTCTACAATGAGCAGTTCTTC. Its translation is CASSLGQGFYNEQFF. The rearrangement links TRBV5-1 to TRBJ2-1, with D possibly matching TRBD1 (6 bases). The CDR3 sequence is 15 residues long. CDR1 and CDR2 (germline): SGHRS, YFSETQ. V was trimmed by 0 bases and J by 3 bases, leaving 10 bases between them. The full variable domain, in which reference TRBV5-1 and TRBJ2-1 provide the parts outside the CDR3, is KAGVTQTPRYLIKTRGQQVTLSCSPISGHRSVSWYQQTPGQGLQFLFEYFSETQRNKGNFPGRFSGRQFSNSRSEMNVSTLELGDSALYLCASSLGQGFYNEQFFGPGTRLTVL.